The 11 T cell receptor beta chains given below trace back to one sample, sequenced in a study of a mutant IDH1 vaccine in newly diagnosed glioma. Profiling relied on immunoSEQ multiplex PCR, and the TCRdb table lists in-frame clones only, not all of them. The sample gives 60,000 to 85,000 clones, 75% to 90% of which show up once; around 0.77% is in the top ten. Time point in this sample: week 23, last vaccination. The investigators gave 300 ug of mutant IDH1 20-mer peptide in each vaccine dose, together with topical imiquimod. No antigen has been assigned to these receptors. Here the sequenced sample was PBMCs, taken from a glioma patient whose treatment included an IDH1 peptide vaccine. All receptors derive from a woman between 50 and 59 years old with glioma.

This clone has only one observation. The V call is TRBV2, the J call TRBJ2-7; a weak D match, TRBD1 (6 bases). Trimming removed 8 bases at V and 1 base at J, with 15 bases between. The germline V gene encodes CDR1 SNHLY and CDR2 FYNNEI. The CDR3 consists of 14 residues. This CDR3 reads CASLLQGGSYEQYF. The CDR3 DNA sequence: TGTGCCAGCTTACTACAGGGTGGGTCCTACGAGCAGTACTTC.

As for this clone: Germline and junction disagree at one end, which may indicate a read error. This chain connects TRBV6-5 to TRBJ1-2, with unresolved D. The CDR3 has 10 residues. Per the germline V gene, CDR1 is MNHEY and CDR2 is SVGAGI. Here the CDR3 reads CISAGYGYTF. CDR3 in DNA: TGCATTTCGGCCGGCTATGGCTACACCTTC.

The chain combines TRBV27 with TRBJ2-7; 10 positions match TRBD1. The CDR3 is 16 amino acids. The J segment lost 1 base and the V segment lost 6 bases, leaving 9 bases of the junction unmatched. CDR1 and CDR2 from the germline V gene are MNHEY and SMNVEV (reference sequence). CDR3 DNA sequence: TGTGCCAGCAGCCTGACTCGGACAGGGGGGTCCTACGAGCAGTACTTC. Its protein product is CASSLTRTGGSYEQYF.

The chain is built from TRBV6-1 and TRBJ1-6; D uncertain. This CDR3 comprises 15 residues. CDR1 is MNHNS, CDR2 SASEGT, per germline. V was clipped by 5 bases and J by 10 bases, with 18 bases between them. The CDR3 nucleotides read TGTGCCAGCAGTTTGGGATACTTTCGGGGATCACCCCTCCACTTT. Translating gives CASSLGYFRGSPLHF.

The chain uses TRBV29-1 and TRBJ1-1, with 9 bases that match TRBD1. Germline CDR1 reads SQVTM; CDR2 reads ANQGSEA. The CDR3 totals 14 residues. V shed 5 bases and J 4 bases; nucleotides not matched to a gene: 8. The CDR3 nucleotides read TGCAGCGTTTCCTCCGGGACAGGGAGCACTGAAGCTTTCTTT. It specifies CSVSSGTGSTEAFF.

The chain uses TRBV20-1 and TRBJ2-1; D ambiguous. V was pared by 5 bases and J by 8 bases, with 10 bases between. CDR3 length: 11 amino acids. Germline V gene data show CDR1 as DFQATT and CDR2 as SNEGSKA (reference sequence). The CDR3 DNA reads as TGCAGTGCTTCCCCACGAGATGAGCAGTTCTTC. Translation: CSASPRDEQFF.

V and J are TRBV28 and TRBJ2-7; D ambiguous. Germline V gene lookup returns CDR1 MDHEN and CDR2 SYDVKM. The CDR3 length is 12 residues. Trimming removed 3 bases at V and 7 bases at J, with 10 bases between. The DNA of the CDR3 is TGTGCCAGCAGTTTCCGCGAGTGGGAGCAGTACTTC. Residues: CASSFREWEQYF.

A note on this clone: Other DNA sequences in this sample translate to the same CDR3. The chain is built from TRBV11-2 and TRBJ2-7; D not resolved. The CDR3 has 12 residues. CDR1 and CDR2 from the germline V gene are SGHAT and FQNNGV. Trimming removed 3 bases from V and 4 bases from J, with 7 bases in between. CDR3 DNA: TGTGCCAGCAGCTTTTCGGGTTACGAGCAGTACTTC. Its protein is CASSFSGYEQYF.

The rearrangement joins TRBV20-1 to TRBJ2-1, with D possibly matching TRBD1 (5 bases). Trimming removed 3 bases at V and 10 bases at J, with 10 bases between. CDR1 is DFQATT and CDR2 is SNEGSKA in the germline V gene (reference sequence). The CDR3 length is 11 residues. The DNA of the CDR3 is TGCAGTGCTAGCGCGGCAGGGGAGCAGTTCTTC. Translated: CSASAAGEQFF.

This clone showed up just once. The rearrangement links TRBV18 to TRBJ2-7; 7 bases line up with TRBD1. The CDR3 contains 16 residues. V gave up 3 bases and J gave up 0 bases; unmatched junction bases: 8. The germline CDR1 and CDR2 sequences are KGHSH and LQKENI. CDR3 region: CASSPIRDSNSYEQYF. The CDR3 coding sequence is TGTGCCAGCTCACCGATCCGGGACAGCAACTCCTACGAGCAGTACTTC.

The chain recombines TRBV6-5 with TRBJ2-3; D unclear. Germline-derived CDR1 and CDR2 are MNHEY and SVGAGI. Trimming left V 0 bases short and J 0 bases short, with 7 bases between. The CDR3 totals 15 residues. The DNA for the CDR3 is TGTGCCAGCAGTTACTCGCCAGATAGCACAGATACGCAGTATTTT. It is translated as CASSYSPDSTDTQYF.